The entry below describes one T cell receptor (beta chain). This clone was found once. The clone's antigen remains unknown. Qualities for individual bases were not recorded, and no much larger clone is one base off. The immunoSEQ Assay was the method used to sequence TCRbeta CDR3 regions. After extraction, genomic DNA underwent amplification by bias-controlled multiplex PCR, followed by high-throughput sequencing. The paper's processing steps were these. To quantify the absolute abundance of each unique TCRbeta CDR3 region, sequences were collapsed and filtered. Usable DNA was measured by amplifying reference genes present in all nucleated cells, and TCRbeta template counts were normalized to that usable DNA to estimate T cell fraction. Repertoire TCRs were annotated as SARS-CoV-2-specific by exact matching of V gene, CDR3 amino acid sequence and J gene to a known reactive TCR set. The reference SARS-CoV-2 TCR set came from MIRA and was filtered for enrichment in COVID-19-positive ImmuneCODE repertoires, removing public or cross-reactive TCRs. Using the MIRA antigens, annotated TCRs were further analysed by specific ORF or by position within an ORF. Breadth was defined as annotated unique rearrangements over total unique productive rearrangements; depth was the summed frequency of those rearrangements. Two-sided Wilcoxon rank-sum tests were applied when comparing TCR breadth between groups. TCRdb mirrors the immuneACCESS table, restricted to in-frame sequences. Some clones are absent from its copies; in checked studies, under half trace to an unresolved V gene, and the reason for the others is unknown. The V and J calls and clone size come from that table; D and trimming were worked out from the DNA. The table for this sample lists hundreds of thousands of clones; more than 75% of them were counted only once. Roughly 3.1% of the sample comes from the top ten.

CDR1 and CDR2, looked up from the germline V gene (reference sequence), are SEHNR and FQNEAQ. Measured from the cysteine to the phenylalanine, the CDR3 is 17 residues long. The read is trimmed to its CDR3 DNA, 51 bases read in frame from base 1. The V and J ends are trimmed by 4 bases and 0 bases, leaving 16 bases between them. This sample was taken from a study of Ad26.COV2.S vaccination and SARS-CoV-2 variants (dated by TCRdb to the early 2020s). Describing the broader study: Vaccine-arm donors came from COV1001, a multicentre, randomized, double-blind, placebo-controlled phase I-IIa trial of Ad26.COV2.S in healthy adults. Ad26.COV2.S was administered intramuscularly at 5 x 10^10 or 1 x 10^11 viral particles, either as a single shot or as two shots given 56 days apart. A total of 32 samples were included in the TCR-sequenced set, comprising roughly 19 Ad26.COV2.S vaccine recipients, 5 placebo recipients and 8 SARS-CoV-2 convalescent individuals. Trial participants were randomized into five groups of five: low-dose or high-dose Ad26.COV2.S given once or twice, or placebo on both occasions. Investigators remained blinded to trial group allocation during experiments and outcome assessment. TCRbeta repertoire sequencing was used to assess the specificity and breadth of SARS-CoV-2-reactive T cell receptors after Ad26.COV2.S vaccination.

The treatment or condition label on this specimen signifies: approximately 18 received Ad26.COV2.S at low or high dose, single or two shots; five or six received placebo; per-sample allocation not given. For vaccine and placebo recipients, the sequenced repertoires came from samples collected on day 63 after the first injection. Between 29 July and 7 August 2020, Cohort 1b enrolled 25 adults aged 18-55 years at one site in Boston, USA. As a vaccine, Ad26.COV2.S was a replication-incompetent adenovirus type 26 vector that expressed a prefusion-stabilized SARS-CoV-2 spike protein derived from the original Wuhan strain. Results and caveats for the whole study, not just this receptor: According to the authors, total T cell responses may have been underestimated by the TCR breadth and depth analyses. Vaccine and placebo recipients had comparable non-spike TCR breadth, which fits with the vaccine containing only spike. The study was not powered for comparison of responses between vaccine doses or regimens. Substantial breadth of spike-specific CD8+ and CD4+ T cell responses was reported after vaccination. Spike-specific TCR breadth was higher in Ad26.COV2.S recipients than in placebo recipients (P = 0.0014).

The source of this sequence is a person aged 18 to 59 who received the Ad26.COV2.S COVID-19 vaccine or a placebo. Source: peripheral blood, taken in a trial of Ad26.COV2.S vaccine versus placebo. Recombination linked TRBV7-9 to TRBJ1-5; 6 matching bases give a weak D call of TRBD1. The CDR3 is CASSSAGASYSNQPQHF. The nucleotide sequence is TGTGCCAGCAGCTCGGCAGGGGCCTCCTATAGCAATCAGCCCCAGCATTTT. The CDR3 plus the reference TRBV7-9 and TRBJ1-5 genes for the other parts give the full variable domain: DTGVSQNPRHKITKRGQNVTFRCDPISEHNRLYWYRQTLGQGPEFLTYFQNEAQLEKSRLLSDRFSAERPKGSFSTLEIQRTEQGDSAMYLCASSSAGASYSNQPQHFGDGTRLSIL.